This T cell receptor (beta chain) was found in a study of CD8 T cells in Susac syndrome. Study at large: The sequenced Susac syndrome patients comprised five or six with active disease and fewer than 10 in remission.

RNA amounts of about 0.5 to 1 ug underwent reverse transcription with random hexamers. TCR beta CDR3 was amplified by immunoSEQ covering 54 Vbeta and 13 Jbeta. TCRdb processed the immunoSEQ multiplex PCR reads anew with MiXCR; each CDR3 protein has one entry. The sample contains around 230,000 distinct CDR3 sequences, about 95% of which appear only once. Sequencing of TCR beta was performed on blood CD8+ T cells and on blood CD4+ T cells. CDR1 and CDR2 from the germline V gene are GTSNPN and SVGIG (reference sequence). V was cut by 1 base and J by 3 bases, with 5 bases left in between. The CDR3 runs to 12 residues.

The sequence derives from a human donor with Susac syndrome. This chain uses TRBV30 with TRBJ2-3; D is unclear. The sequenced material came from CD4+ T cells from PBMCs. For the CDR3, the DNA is TGTGCCTGGAGTGGGTGGACAGATACGCAGTATTTT. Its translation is CAWSGWTDTQYF.